This is a list of T cell receptor beta chains from one sample in a study of T-cell memory formation after mild COVID-19. One entry per CDR3 protein, called by TCRdb with MiXCR from the 5' RACE reads. The table has a few hundred thousand distinct CDR3 sequences, around a fifth seen once; the top ten hold around 23%. The specimen was PBMCs or a T cell subset sorted from them (not recorded which). These receptors originate from a man younger than 35 who had mild COVID-19 (a few samples of this study predate the infection). Cell type and time point are not known. Each CDR3 is given with its conserved first and last residue. A D gene is named only where the DNA matches it firmly. Clone size appears in some rows only: once, few, many, or a class for an expanded clone.

TRBV4-1,.,.,TRBJ1-5,TGCGCCAGCAGCCGGGTCGCAGGGCTCAATCAGCCCCAGCATTTT,CASSRVAGLNQPQHF
TRBV29-1,.,few,TRBJ1-1,TGCAGCTTCGTACAGGGGAACACTGAAGCTTTCTTT,CSFVQGNTEAFF
TRBV5-1,.,few,TRBJ2-2,TGCGCCAGCAGCTTAGTACGGCCGAGCGCCGGGGAGCTGTTTTTT,CASSLVRPSAGELFF
TRBV20-1,TRBD2,.,TRBJ2-1,TGCAGTGCTAGAGACCCGGAACTAGCGGGGGGGCCCCGTGAGCAGTTCTTC,CSARDPELAGGPREQFF
TRBV19,TRBD1,many,TRBJ1-1,TGTGCCAGTAGTCCCCGGGACAGAGAAGCTTTCTTT,CASSPRDREAFF
TRBV24-1,.,.,TRBJ2-3,TGTGCCACCAGTGCCGGACGACACGATACGCAGTATTTT,CATSAGRHDTQYF
TRBV5-1,TRBD2,.,TRBJ2-1,TGCGCCAGCAGACCCGGACTAGCGGGGGAACCCTCCTACAATGAGCAGTTCTTC,CASRPGLAGEPSYNEQFF
TRBV11-2,.,many,TRBJ1-1,TGTGCCAGCAGCTTAGAGTTTGGAAAAATGAACACTGAAGCTTTCTTT,CASSLEFGKMNTEAFF
TRBV4-2,.,.,TRBJ1-5,TGTGCCAGCAGCCAAGCGACCAGCCGGAATCAGCCCCAGCATTTT,CASSQATSRNQPQHF
TRBV20-1,.,few,TRBJ1-4,TGCAGTGCCACTCCGGACAGCCAGAGTCAGGAAAAACTGTTTTTT,CSATPDSQSQEKLFF
TRBV20-1,TRBD2,many,TRBJ2-1,TGCAGTGCTAGAGGGGTTAGCGGGATTGAGCAGTTCTTC,CSARGVSGIEQFF
TRBV7-9,.,.,TRBJ1-4,TGTGCCAGCAGCTTAGTGGCTCAAACGAGGGAAAAACTGTTTTTT,CASSLVAQTREKLFF
TRBV5-1,TRBD1,.,TRBJ1-2,TGCGCCAGCAGCTCCGGGACAGGGTTCGACTATGGCTACACCTTC,CASSSGTGFDYGYTF
TRBV7-9,TRBD2,few,TRBJ2-7,TGTGCCAGCAGCCCTAGGGGGAGCGGGGGGGCCGGTGAGCAGTACTTC,CASSPRGSGGAGEQYF
TRBV2,.,few,TRBJ1-1,TGTGACAGCAAAGAGAGGACTATGAACACTGAAGCTTTCTTT,CDSKERTMNTEAFF
TRBV7-2,TRBD2,.,TRBJ2-5,TGTGCCAGCAGCTCGAGCGGGGACCTTGGGACCCAGTACTTC,CASSSSGDLGTQYF
TRBV7-2,.,.,TRBJ1-2,TGTGCCAGCAGCACCGGACCCAGAGGCTACACCTTC,CASSTGPRGYTF
TRBV11-2,.,few,TRBJ1-1,TGTGCCAGCAGCTTACTGACAGGGAACACTGAAGCTTTCTTT,CASSLLTGNTEAFF
TRBV10-3,TRBD1,many,TRBJ1-2,TGTGCCAGTGGGAGGGGGCTCGACTATGGCTACACCTTC,CASGRGLDYGYTF
TRBV20-1,.,.,TRBJ2-5,TGCAGTGCCAATTCCGGGACGGGTGTCCAAGAGACCCAGTACTTC,CSANSGTGVQETQYF
TRBV5-1,.,many,TRBJ2-1,TGCGCCAGCAGCTTCTCAGGGAATGAGCAGTTCTTC,CASSFSGNEQFF
TRBV4-1,.,few,TRBJ2-3,TGCGCCAGCAGCCAAGAGGGGACGGCCCGGGATACGCAGTATTTT,CASSQEGTARDTQYF
TRBV28,TRBD1,few,TRBJ2-2,TGTGTTGCGGTAGGGGGCTCCGGGGAGCTGTTTTTT,CVAVGGSGELFF
TRBV7-9,TRBD1,.,TRBJ1-2,TGTGCCAGCAGACCAGGGACAGGGGGCTACACCTTC,CASRPGTGGYTF